The clone carrying this TCR beta chain was observed a handful of times. The antigen is not known. The data derive from a study of CD8 T cells in ankylosing spondylitis. TCRdb reanalysed the 5' RACE reads using MiXCR and keeps one entry per CDR3 protein. The sample has roughly 700,000 distinct CDR3 sequences, 19% seen once. CDR1 is SNHLY and CDR2 is FYNNEI in the germline V gene. Trimming at V came to 6 bases and at J to 6 bases, leaving 4 bases not matched to a gene. The CDR3 contains 12 residues. Study-level findings and limits: In ankylosing spondylitis blood, a motif of roughly eight highly homologous TCR beta variants appeared characteristic.

Sequencing was done on a sample of blood, either unsorted or a sorted T cell fraction (not recorded which). V gene TRBV2 combines with J gene TRBJ2-7; 8 bases fit TRBD1. The TCR was taken from a male donor with ankylosing spondylitis. This chain's CDR3 is CASRDRVSEQYF. The CDR3 coding sequence is TGTGCCAGCAGGGACAGGGTTTCCGAGCAGTACTTC.